This TCR beta chain is from a study of CD8 T cells in Susac syndrome (dated by TCRdb to the late 2010s). Study-wide context: Among the sequenced Susac syndrome patients, 5 or 6 had clinically active disease and under ten were in clinical remission. Susac syndrome patients were therapy-naive, on corticosteroids (some also receiving IVIg), or on IVIg alone at blood withdrawal. Repertoire sequencing was used to test whether CD8+ T cell activation and differentiation in Susac syndrome was antigen driven.

RNA was extracted using the RNeasy kit, and roughly 0.5 to 1 ug of the RNA was reverse transcribed with random hexamers. The immunoSEQ multiplex PCR assay, covering 54 Vbeta and 13 Jbeta segments, was used to amplify TCR beta CDR3 regions. PCR amplification bias was corrected using a synthetic template baseline for primer optimization and computational correction. Concerning the study's data processing: Only productive sequences were kept, with reads annotated to V, D and J genes according to IMGT and analyzed in immunoSEQ Analyzer. Clonality was computed as one minus Shannon entropy normalized by log2 of the number of productive unique sequences. For each patient and control, public and private clones were evaluated among the 100 most prevalent clones. A clone was defined as Susac-specific if it was absent from the healthy and MS cohorts, from some 980 published viral clones and from other ImmuneACCESS disease sequences. TCRdb handled the public reads itself, with Q25 trimming in fastp and clone calling in MiXCR, and kept productive beta chains. Rows are unified per CDR3 protein, each entry keeping the most common DNA and genes. None of the V and J calls come from the authors' own analysis; TCRdb made them. The sample profile shows about 210,000 distinct CDR3 sequences; roughly 93% of them were found once. Around 0.16% of the sample is taken by the ten largest.

Findings and caveats that apply to the study as a whole: The study acknowledged that relatively few individuals were included in the TCR sequencing and HLA analysis. The CD4+ T cell repertoire of patients with Susac syndrome showed no detectable clonal expansion.

Peripheral blood CD8+ and CD4+ T cells from healthy donors, Susac syndrome patients and multiple sclerosis patients were profiled by high-throughput TCR beta sequencing. The Susac syndrome patients fulfilled recently defined diagnostic criteria for either definite or probable disease. CD8+ TEMRA cells were enriched by FACS, while bulk CD8+ and CD4+ T cells were purified by magnetic negative isolation. Blood was drawn into EDTA tubes, processed within 24 hours, and PBMCs were isolated by density gradient centrifugation. PBMCs intended for TCR sequencing were frozen in liquid nitrogen and were later thawed in a 37 degrees C water bath. The sorted or isolated CD4+, CD8+ and CD8+ TEMRA cells reached a purity of at least 90%. As for this clonotype: This clone's antigen is unknown. No quality values exist for individual bases; no much larger clone is one base distant.

CDR1 MNHNS and CDR2 SASEGT were looked up in the germline V gene. The germline ends are 9 bases apart after V is trimmed by 3 bases and J by 6 bases. The CDR3 has 13 amino acids, counting the end cysteine and phenylalanine. Left in the record is the CDR3 DNA by itself, 39 bases read in frame from the first base. Recombination joined TRBV6-1 with TRBJ2-1, with the D gene call left open. Specimen: CD4+ T cells from PBMCs. The clonotype originates from a human donor with Susac syndrome. Here is the DNA: TGTGCCAGCAGTGAGGTAATCGGCAATGAGCAGTTCTTC. Translation gives CASSEVIGNEQFF.